One and the same sample provided the 26 T cell receptor beta chains below, sequenced in a study of technical replicates of blood from several donors. The assay was immunoSEQ multiplex PCR, and TCRdb's table has in-frame clones only and misses some. This sample has tens of thousands of clones, with around 97% found just once. The sequenced sample was T cells isolated from PBMCs. These receptors were taken from a human donor in good health.

V and J are TRBV28 and TRBJ2-1, with D maybe TRBD2 (6 bases). Trimming shortened V by 6 bases and J by 7 bases, and 22 bases separated the two germline ends. The CDR3 is made up of 16 amino acids. From germline, CDR1 is MDHEN and CDR2 SYDVKM. The CDR3 loop reads CASSPPGDGVTNEQFF. The CDR3 DNA sequence: TGTGCCAGCAGCCCCCCGGGGGACGGGGTGACAAATGAGCAGTTCTTC. Full variable domain (remainder filled in from reference TRBV28 and TRBJ2-1): DVKVTQSSRYLVKRTGEKVFLECVQDMDHENMFWYRQDPGLGLRLIYFSYDVKMKEKGDIPEGYSVSREKKERFSLILESASTNQTSMYLCASSPPGDGVTNEQFFGPGTRLTVL.

CDR3 region: CASSRTDRGYGYTF. CDR3 DNA sequence: TGTGCCAGCAGCCGAACCGACAGGGGATACGGCTACACCTTC. The rearrangement links TRBV6-5 to TRBJ1-2; TRBD1 matches at 8 bases. Trimming cost V 6 bases and J 8 bases; bases outside gene matches: 11. CDR3 length: 14 amino acids. Germline V gene lookup returns CDR1 MNHEY and CDR2 SVGAGI.

V gene TRBV7-3 combines with J gene TRBJ2-3, with a tentative D call TRBD2 (7 bases). In germline, CDR1 is SGHTA, CDR2 FQGTGA. This CDR3 is built from 15 residues. Between the trimmed V and J ends, which lost 0 bases and 8 bases, there was a span of 15 bases. The CDR3 nucleotides read TGTGCCAGCAGCTTAACGCCCGGGGGGCTGGCTACGCAGTATTTT. Residues: CASSLTPGGLATQYF.

This clone was counted a single time. The J gene is TRBJ2-7, the V gene TRBV9, with 7 positions matching TRBD2. In germline, CDR1 is SGDLS, CDR2 YYNGEE. The CDR3 is 14 residues long. Losses at the gene ends were 2 bases for V and 3 bases for J; bases not matched to a gene: 5. The CDR3 spells CASSVWRENYEQYF. The CDR3 coding sequence is TGTGCCAGCAGCGTCTGGCGGGAGAACTACGAGCAGTACTTC.

The rearrangement uses TRBV7-2 and TRBJ2-4, with D possibly matching TRBD1 (5 bases). The V end lost 2 bases, the J end lost 8 bases, and 10 bases lay between the germline ends. CDR1 is SGHTA, CDR2 FQGNSA, per germline. The CDR3 sequence is 13 residues long. CDR3 region: CASSLSSRDIQYF. In DNA form, the CDR3 reads TGTGCCAGCAGCTTATCGAGCAGGGACATTCAGTACTTC.

This sequence joins TRBV5-1 and TRBJ2-2, with 10 bases aligning to TRBD2. The germline CDR1 and CDR2 sequences are SGHRS and YFSETQ. CDR3 size: 16 residues. With 3 bases clipped from V and 1 base from J, the junction kept 3 bases outside the gene matches. The CDR3 nucleotides read TGCGCCAGCAGCTCGCGGACTAGCGGGAACACCGGGGAGCTGTTTTTT. Its protein is CASSSRTSGNTGELFF.

The V and J genes are TRBV4-3 and TRBJ2-7, with D maybe TRBD2 (6 bases). This CDR3 spans 15 amino acids. Per the germline V gene, CDR1 is LGHNA and CDR2 is YSLEER. V lost 1 base to trimming and J lost 5 bases, with 15 bases between them. This CDR3 reads CASSQGSGSNDEQYF. CDR3 DNA: TGCGCCAGCAGCCAAGGCTCCGGGAGTAACGACGAGCAGTACTTC.

J is TRBJ2-5 and V is TRBV18, with 9 bases fitting TRBD1. CDR3 length: 16 amino acids. Trimming at V came to 4 bases and at J to 3 bases, leaving 9 bases not matched to a gene. Germline V gene lookup returns CDR1 KGHSH and CDR2 LQKENI. CDR3 amino acids: CASSRPRDRAKETQYF. The CDR3 region has the DNA TGTGCCAGCTCACGACCCCGGGACAGGGCAAAAGAGACCCAGTACTTC.

This chain uses TRBV5-1 with TRBJ2-7, with D possibly TRBD2 on 7 matching bases. V was cut by 4 bases and J by 3 bases, with 26 bases left in between. The CDR3 totals 18 residues. Germline V gene sequence: CDR1 SGHRS, CDR2 YFSETQ. The CDR3 here is CASSLTLETGGGGYEQYF. In DNA form, the CDR3 reads TGCGCCAGCAGCCTAACCCTAGAGACAGGCGGGGGTGGCTACGAGCAGTACTTC.

The genes are TRBV7-3 and TRBJ1-2; 8 nucleotides align to TRBD1. The CDR3 consists of 14 residues. Germline V CDR1 and CDR2: SGHTA, FQGTGA. Losses at the gene ends were 4 bases for V and 4 bases for J; bases not matched to a gene: 5. CDR3 loop: CASSSNRGTYGYTF. In nucleotides, the CDR3 is TGTGCCAGCAGCTCCAACAGGGGGACCTATGGCTACACCTTC.

This chain links TRBV6-1 with TRBJ2-2; 9 bases are shared with TRBD2. V gave up 3 bases and J gave up 1 base; unmatched junction bases: 3. Germline assignment: CDR1 MNHNS and CDR2 SASEGT. The CDR3 loop spans 16 amino acids. The DNA for the CDR3 is TGTGCCAGCAGTGACGGACTAGCGATGAACACCGGGGAGCTGTTTTTT. It specifies CASSDGLAMNTGELFF.

This chain joins TRBV4-1 and TRBJ2-3; 7 positions match TRBD2. The germline gives CDR1 MGHRA, CDR2 YSYEKL. The CDR3 has 18 residues. The trim removed 6 bases at V and 3 bases at J, leaving 18 bases unmatched. CDR3 nucleotides: TGCGCCAGCAGACGGGGACCTGGGGGGGAAGTGGGAACAGATACGCAGTATTTT. Protein product: CASRRGPGGEVGTDTQYF.

The chain carries TRBV5-4 and TRBJ2-1; D not certain. Germline V gives CDR1 SGHNT, CDR2 YYREEE (reference sequence). The CDR3 has 14 residues. V shed 2 bases and J shed 0 bases, with 6 bases lying between them. CDR3 residues: CASSLKSSYNEQFF. CDR3 bases: TGTGCCAGCAGCTTAAAGAGCTCCTACAATGAGCAGTTCTTC.

This clone has a single count. This rearrangement joins TRBV7-9 to TRBJ2-1, with 8 bases lining up with TRBD1. The junction had 11 bases not matched to a gene; V was cut back by 11 bases and J by 2 bases. The CDR3 spans 15 residues. The germline V gene has CDR1 SEHNR and CDR2 FQNEAQ (reference sequence). CDR3 loop: CAGQGQGVTYNEQFF. CDR3 bases: TGTGCCGGTCAAGGACAGGGAGTTACCTACAATGAGCAGTTCTTC.

The table lists this clone with a count of one. The rearrangement links TRBV4-3 to TRBJ2-7, with D possibly being TRBD1 (5 bases). The CDR3 is made up of 14 amino acids. Germline V CDR1 and CDR2: LGHNA, YSLEER. The V end lost 1 base, the J end lost 3 bases, and 10 bases lay between the germline ends. The CDR3 here is CASSQGQGFYEQYF. CDR3 bases: TGCGCCAGCAGCCAAGGCCAGGGATTCTACGAGCAGTACTTC.

CDR3 loop: CATSGTSGETQYF. CDR3 DNA sequence: TGTGCCACCTCCGGGACTAGTGGAGAGACCCAGTACTTC. J is TRBJ2-5 and V is TRBV10-3, with 8 bases aligning to TRBD2. Germline CDR1 and CDR2: ENHRY and SYGVKD. V lost 10 bases and J lost 4; bases outside the gene matches: 8. The CDR3 has 13 residues.

This rearrangement joins TRBV28 to TRBJ2-4; possibly TRBD1 for D (5 bases). Trimming shortened V by 6 bases and J by 0 bases, and 15 bases separated the two germline ends. The CDR3 spans 16 residues. Germline CDR1 is MDHEN and CDR2 is SYDVKM. CDR3 amino acids: CASSRGQSLAKNIQYF. The CDR3 nucleotides are TGTGCCAGCAGCCGAGGACAATCGCTAGCCAAAAACATTCAGTACTTC.

This chain joins TRBV28 and TRBJ1-5, with D possibly TRBD1 on 6 matching bases. Trimming stripped 6 bases from V and 2 bases from J, with 8 bases between. Germline values: CDR1 MDHEN, CDR2 SYDVKM. The length of the CDR3 is 13 residues. The CDR3 sequence is CASRNRGNQPQHF. Here the CDR3 DNA reads TGTGCCAGCAGGAACAGGGGCAATCAGCCCCAGCATTTT.

The V gene is TRBV28, the J gene TRBJ2-3; TRBD2 aligns across 8 bases. Losses at the gene ends were 5 bases for V and 6 bases for J; bases not matched to a gene: 7. CDR1 is MDHEN, CDR2 SYDVKM, per germline. The CDR3 runs to 14 residues. The CDR3, as DNA: TGTGCCAGCAGTCCCCACCGACTAGCGGATACGCAGTATTTT. Translation: CASSPHRLADTQYF.

This chain links TRBV5-1 with TRBJ1-1, with D perhaps TRBD1 (5 bases). Germline values: CDR1 SGHRS, CDR2 YFSETQ. V was trimmed by 2 bases and J by 5 bases, leaving 7 bases between them. The CDR3 covers 12 residues. The CDR3, as DNA: TGCGCCAGCAGCTTAAGGGGTACTGAAGCTTTCTTT. This codes for CASSLRGTEAFF.

Of note for this clone: The limits of the CDR3 on the DNA are not certain, so only TCRdb's listed CDR3 is given. The V gene is TRBV11-3, the J gene TRBJ2-7; the table's D call TRBD1 went unverified against the DNA. Germline-derived CDR1 and CDR2 are SGHNT and YENEEA. 16 amino acids form the CDR3, both terminal residues included. CDR3 region: CASSLDGVGQGALKYF.

In this sample, this clone turned up once. This sequence joins TRBV5-5 and TRBJ2-5; D perhaps matches TRBD1 (8 bases). The ends were cut back, 2 bases at V and 3 bases at J, with 11 bases in the middle. The CDR3 covers 14 residues. Germline loops: CDR1 SGHKS, CDR2 YYEKEE (reference sequence). This CDR3 is CASSFTGGEETQYF. Written as DNA, the CDR3 is TGTGCCAGCAGCTTCACAGGGGGGGAAGAGACCCAGTACTTC.

This clone was found once. This chain links TRBV6-7 with TRBJ2-3; no clear D gene. TRBV6-7 is an open reading frame, and its role is uncertain. V lost 2 bases and J 5 bases, leaving 2 bases between the germline ends. The CDR3 runs to 11 residues. The CDR3 is CASSYRDTQYF. The DNA for the CDR3 is TGTGCCAGCAGTTACCGAGATACGCAGTATTTT.

The chain joins TRBV7-3 to TRBJ2-7; tentatively, D is TRBD2 (6 bases). The germline CDR1 and CDR2 sequences are SGHTA and FQGTGA. Deletions cut 4 bases from V and 7 bases from J, with 14 bases between. The CDR3 sequence is 13 residues long. The CDR3 region is CASSSSDGLEQYF. The CDR3 bases are TGTGCCAGCAGCTCTTCGGACGGACTAGAGCAGTACTTC.

This clone was counted a single time. The genes are TRBV12-5 and TRBJ2-2; 8 bases map to TRBD2. Trimming cost V 1 base and J 6 bases; bases outside gene matches: 7. CDR3 length: 16 residues. Germline CDR1 LGHNT, CDR2 FRNRAP. The CDR3 DNA reads as TGTGCTAGTGGTTTGGGGTTCGCGGGAGGCTCCGGGGAGCTGTTTTTT. This encodes CASGLGFAGGSGELFF. Full variable domain (remainder filled in from reference TRBV12-5 and TRBJ2-2): DARVTQTPRHKVTEMGQEVTMRCQPILGHNTVFWYRQTMMQGLELLAYFRNRAPLDDSGMPKDRFSAEMPDATLATLKIQPSEPRDSAVYFCASGLGFAGGSGELFFGEGSRLTVL.

V usage is TRBV2 and J usage is TRBJ2-5, with D possibly being TRBD2 (7 bases). Trimming left V 11 bases short and J 5 bases short, with 15 bases between. This CDR3 contains 12 residues. Per germline, CDR1 SNHLY and CDR2 FYNNEI. The CDR3 reads CAETGREETQYF. Written as DNA, the CDR3 is TGTGCCGAAACAGGGAGGGAGGAGACCCAGTACTTC.